Following are 8 T cell receptor beta chains from one sample sequenced in a study of T-cell reconstitution after alpha-beta-depleted transplantation in children. This sample's TCRbeta library carried unique molecular identifier barcodes. TCRdb reanalysed the PCR reads using MiXCR and keeps one entry per CDR3 protein. This table holds 780,000 or so distinct CDR3 sequences, approximately 15% found once. The sequences come from PBMCs, mostly from graft donor cells, collected 360 days after TCRalphabeta/CD19-depleted stem cell transplant. The receptors originated from a male patient younger than 18 who had a stem cell transplant for acute lymphoblastic leukemia, so the T cells may come from the graft donor.

V gene TRBV18 combines with J gene TRBJ2-5; no reliable D call. V was shortened by 6 bases and J by 1 base, with 15 bases between the two germline ends. From germline, CDR1 is KGHSH and CDR2 LQKENI. This CDR3 spans 15 amino acids. Here the CDR3 reads CASSQGRTSQETQYF. CDR3 nucleotides: TGTGCCAGCTCCCAAGGTCGCACTTCCCAAGAGACCCAGTACTTC.

The gene calls are TRBV9 and TRBJ2-7, with 11 bases matching TRBD2. After removal of 3 bases from V and 2 bases from J, the junction contained 10 bases not matched to a gene. This CDR3 is 17 amino acids long. Germline V gives CDR1 SGDLS, CDR2 YYNGEE. The CDR3 DNA reads TGTGCCAGCAGCGGAGGGAGGGGGACTAGCGGCGCCTACGAGCAGTACTTC. It yields the protein CASSGGRGTSGAYEQYF.

The rearrangement uses TRBV3-1 and TRBJ1-1; no clear D gene. V was clipped by 2 bases and J by 7 bases, with 5 bases between them. The CDR3 is 11 residues long. Germline assignment: CDR1 LGHDT and CDR2 YNNKEL (reference sequence). DNA for the CDR3: TGTGCCAGCAGCCAACTGAATGAAGCTTTCTTT. The encoded protein is CASSQLNEAFF.

The V and J genes are TRBV29-1 and TRBJ2-6, with 9 bases fitting TRBD2. Germline V CDR1 and CDR2: SQVTM, ANQGSEA. The J segment lost 0 bases and the V segment lost 4 bases, leaving 7 bases of the junction unmatched. The CDR3 has 17 residues. The chain's CDR3 is CSVVTPSGVSGANVLTF. The CDR3 coding sequence is TGCAGCGTTGTCACGCCTAGCGGGGTCTCTGGGGCCAACGTCCTGACTTTC. The whole variable domain, remainder taken from reference TRBV29-1 and TRBJ2-6, is SAVISQKPSRDICQRGTSLTIQCQVDSQVTMMFWYRQQPGQSLTLIATANQGSEATYESGFVIDKFPISRPNLTFSTLTVSNMSPEDSSIYLCSVVTPSGVSGANVLTFGAGSRLTVL.

This clonotype showed up just a few times. The gene calls are TRBV24-1 and TRBJ2-1; D perhaps matches TRBD2 (5 bases). The germline V gene encodes CDR1 KGHDR and CDR2 SFDVKD. This CDR3 is 17 amino acids long. V gave up 3 bases and J gave up 0 bases, with 14 bases separating them. This chain's CDR3 is CATSDRAERSSYNEQFF. The CDR3 DNA reads TGTGCCACCAGTGATAGGGCGGAGCGGAGCTCCTACAATGAGCAGTTCTTC.

The rearrangement uses TRBV12-3 or TRBV12-4 and TRBJ1-5; D remains unclear. The V end lost 6 bases, the J end lost 7 bases, and 13 bases lay between the germline ends. This CDR3 comprises 13 residues. CDR3 region: CASSLLLGQPQHF. The CDR3 DNA sequence: TGTGCCAGCAGCCTCCTATTAGGGCAGCCCCAGCATTTT.

There are many counts of this clonotype. The chain is built from TRBV20-1 and TRBJ2-7; 9 positions match TRBD2. V shed 6 bases, J shed 2 bases, and the junction held 8 bases outside the gene matches. The CDR3 runs 14 residues. Germline CDR1 is DFQATT and CDR2 is SNEGSKA (reference sequence). CDR3 in amino acids: CSATVAGAAYEQYF. As DNA, the CDR3 is TGCAGTGCCACAGTAGCGGGAGCAGCCTACGAGCAGTACTTC.

Only a few counts were recorded for this clonotype. This sequence joins TRBV3-1 and TRBJ1-4; D is unresolved. Trimming pared 5 bases from V and 8 bases from J, leaving 18 bases between. There are 15 residues in the CDR3. Germline CDR1 reads LGHDT; CDR2 reads YNNKEL (reference sequence). The CDR3 DNA sequence: TGTGCCAGCAGCTCTGCGACCGGGGTGCGCGAAAAACTGTTTTTT. Translation: CASSSATGVREKLFF.